This passage covers 22 T cell receptor beta chains from one sample sequenced in a study of T-cell reconstitution after alpha-beta-depleted transplantation in children. Unique molecular identifiers were incorporated when the TCRbeta library was constructed. TCRdb passed the PCR reads through MiXCR, listing each CDR3 protein once. The repertoire holds about 610,000 distinct CDR3 sequences, with approximately 10% as singletons. Source: PBMCs from the stem cell graft donor, taken from the stem cell graft. The receptor source for this set is a human donor who donated a stem cell graft to a child with acute myeloid leukemia.

This clonotype was detected only a few times. The chain uses TRBV24-1 and TRBJ2-5; a weak D match, TRBD1 (5 bases). V lost 1 base to trimming and J lost 7 bases, with 18 bases between them. Germline CDR1 KGHDR, CDR2 SFDVKD. The CDR3 extends over 16 amino acids. The CDR3 spells CATSDFQGSLWGTQYF. Written as DNA, the CDR3 is TGTGCCACCAGTGATTTCCAGGGTTCTCTTTGGGGGACCCAGTACTTC.

At least ten counts were recorded for this clonotype. This chain connects TRBV29-1 to TRBJ2-1; TRBD2 matches at 7 bases. The V segment lost 6 bases and the J segment 7 bases; nucleotides outside the gene matches: 9. The CDR3 is made up of 13 amino acids. Per germline, CDR1 SQVTM and CDR2 ANQGSEA. This CDR3 is CSVRKLALNEQFF. The CDR3 DNA sequence: TGCAGCGTGCGAAAACTAGCGTTGAATGAGCAGTTCTTC.

Many counts were recorded for this clonotype. V and J are TRBV2 and TRBJ2-1, with 8 positions matching TRBD2. Germline loops: CDR1 SNHLY, CDR2 FYNNEI. Unmatched junction bases numbered 9, after V lost 7 bases and J lost 16 bases. This CDR3 spans 11 amino acids. Here the CDR3 reads CASKSTLAGFF. For the CDR3, the DNA is TGTGCCAGCAAATCAACCCTAGCGGGTTTCTTC.

This sequence joins TRBV27 and TRBJ2-7, with 10 nucleotides matching TRBD1. The CDR3 has 15 amino acids. V gave up 2 bases and J gave up 6 bases; unmatched junction bases: 7. Germline V gives CDR1 MNHEY, CDR2 SMNVEV (reference sequence). This chain's CDR3 is CASSLVDRGRGEQYF. In DNA form, the CDR3 reads TGTGCCAGCAGTTTAGTGGACAGGGGGAGAGGCGAGCAGTACTTC.

CDR3 protein: CASSPPILAGVYNEQFF. In nucleotides, the CDR3 is TGTGCCAGCTCACCACCTATACTAGCGGGAGTTTACAATGAGCAGTTCTTC. This chain connects TRBV18 to TRBJ2-1; 11 positions agree with TRBD2. CDR1 and CDR2 from the germline V gene are KGHSH and LQKENI. J gave up 4 bases and V 0 bases, and 5 bases lay outside the gene matches. CDR3 size: 17 residues. Filled out from reference TRBV18 and TRBJ2-1, the complete variable domain reads NAGVMQNPRHLVRRRGQEARLRCSPMKGHSHVYWYRQLPEEGLKFMVYLQKENIIDESGMPKERFSAEFPKEGPSILRIQQVVRGDSAAYFCASSPPILAGVYNEQFFGPGTRLTVL.

This clonotype was counted only a few times. V usage is TRBV29-1 and J usage is TRBJ2-2, with 14 bases matching TRBD2. V was clipped by 5 bases and J by 7 bases; unmatched bases: 15. Looked up from germline, CDR1 is SQVTM and CDR2 is ANQGSEA. The CDR3 covers 18 residues. CDR3 region: CSVPTTTGGLAGDGELFF. The CDR3 DNA reads TGCAGCGTTCCTACGACTACCGGGGGACTAGCGGGAGACGGGGAGCTGTTTTTT.

This clonotype was counted only a few times. The gene calls are TRBV12-3 or TRBV12-4 and TRBJ2-3; D tentatively fits TRBD1 or TRBD2 (5 bases each). The CDR3 sequence is 14 residues long. The germline V and J ends were trimmed by 6 bases and 2 bases, with 12 bases remaining between them. The CDR3 nucleotides read TGTGCCAGCAGACTAGGGGTTTACACAGATACGCAGTATTTT. Translated, it gives CASRLGVYTDTQYF.

This clonotype was counted between two and nine times. The V and J genes are TRBV12-3 or TRBV12-4 and TRBJ1-3; TRBD1 agrees at 7 bases. This CDR3 has 14 amino acids. The junction had 11 bases not matched to a gene; V was cut back by 7 bases and J by 8 bases. This CDR3 reads CASIFPGQLDTIYF. CDR3 nucleotide sequence: TGTGCCAGCATCTTCCCGGGACAGCTAGACACCATATATTTT.

This clonotype was detected ten times or more. The V and J genes are TRBV7-2 and TRBJ2-7; tentatively, D is TRBD2 (5 bases). Germline V gene sequence: CDR1 SGHTA, CDR2 FQGNSA. The CDR3 is made up of 15 amino acids. V shed 1 base and J shed 1 base, with 11 bases lying between them. CDR3 in DNA: TGTGCCAGCAGCTTAGACGGGGATGGGTCCTACGAGCAGTACTTC. Residues: CASSLDGDGSYEQYF. The full variable domain, completed using reference TRBV7-2 and TRBJ2-7, is GAGVSQSPSNKVTEKGKDVELRCDPISGHTALYWYRQSLGQGLEFLIYFQGNSAPDKSGLPSDRFSAERTGGSVSTLTIQRTQQEDSAVYLCASSLDGDGSYEQYFGPGTRLTVT.

This clonotype was seen more than once but under ten times. The V call is TRBV4-3, the J call TRBJ2-2, with D perhaps matching TRBD1 or TRBD2 (5 bases each). Deletions cut 1 base from V and 3 bases from J, with 15 bases between. From germline, CDR1 is LGHNA and CDR2 YSLEER. This CDR3 is built from 17 residues. CDR3 protein: CASSQGLSGLYTGELFF. In DNA, the CDR3 is TGCGCCAGCAGCCAAGGGCTCTCGGGGCTGTACACCGGGGAGCTGTTTTTT.

At least ten counts were recorded for this clonotype. This sequence joins TRBV12-3 or TRBV12-4 and TRBJ1-5; D is unclear. The CDR3 has 14 amino acids. Trimming pared 7 bases from V and 3 bases from J, leaving 13 bases between. DNA for the CDR3: TGTGCCAGCACCCAAATGGGTCACAATCAGCCCCAGCATTTT. This gives the protein CASTQMGHNQPQHF.

J is TRBJ1-2 and V is TRBV27; no clear D. Germline CDR1 is MNHEY and CDR2 is SMNVEV (reference sequence). The CDR3 runs 14 residues. Trimming stripped 3 bases from V and 5 bases from J, with 13 bases between. The CDR3 sequence is CASSLVQRGYGYTF. CDR3 DNA sequence: TGTGCCAGCAGTTTGGTACAGCGAGGGTATGGCTACACCTTC.

This clonotype was seen ten or more times. The genes are TRBV18 and TRBJ2-1; 9 bases are shared with TRBD2. The CDR3 totals 17 residues. The V segment lost 0 bases and the J segment 0 bases; nucleotides outside the gene matches: 3. The germline V gene has CDR1 KGHSH and CDR2 LQKENI. The CDR3 DNA reads as TGTGCCAGCTCACCACCGTCGACTAGCGGCTCCTACAATGAGCAGTTCTTC. This codes for CASSPPSTSGSYNEQFF.

At least ten counts were recorded for this clonotype. The chain is built from TRBV29-1 and TRBJ2-3, with 10 bases matching TRBD2. The V and J ends lost 0 bases and 4 bases, in that order; junction bases with no gene match: 7. Germline CDR1 and CDR2: SQVTM and ANQGSEA. The CDR3 is made up of 16 amino acids. Written as DNA, the CDR3 is TGCAGCGTTGAAGACGGCAGCGGGGGGGGACCAGATACGCAGTATTTT. Residues: CSVEDGSGGGPDTQYF.

This clonotype has at least ten counts. The chain joins TRBV29-1 to TRBJ2-1; D uncertain. This CDR3 has 12 residues. Germline-derived CDR1 and CDR2 are SQVTM and ANQGSEA. Between the trimmed V and J ends, which lost 2 bases and 1 base, there was a span of 3 bases. The CDR3 reads CSVELSYNEQFF. The CDR3, as DNA: TGCAGCGTTGAATTGTCCTACAATGAGCAGTTCTTC.

J is TRBJ1-2 and V is TRBV20-1; possibly TRBD1 for D (6 bases). The CDR3 extends over 14 amino acids. Germline V CDR1 and CDR2: DFQATT, SNEGSKA (reference sequence). The V and J ends lost 6 bases and 6 bases respectively, with 20 bases between them. CDR3 nucleotide sequence: TGCAGTGCACCCCGGGACACAGCTCGGGATGGCTACACCTTC. Translating gives CSAPRDTARDGYTF.

The genes are TRBV7-9 and TRBJ2-3; 10 positions agree with TRBD2. The J segment lost 5 bases and the V segment lost 6 bases, leaving 5 bases of the junction unmatched. The V gene's germline CDR1 is SEHNR and CDR2 FQNEAQ (reference sequence). This CDR3 region has 14 residues. In nucleotides, the CDR3 is TGTGCCAGCAGTCTAGCGGGAGCAAAAGATACGCAGTATTTT. It specifies CASSLAGAKDTQYF. Filled out from reference TRBV7-9 and TRBJ2-3, the complete variable domain reads DTGVSQNPRHKITKRGQNVTFRCDPISEHNRLYWYRQTLGQGPEFLTYFQNEAQLEKSRLLSDRFSAERPKGSFSTLEIQRTEQGDSAMYLCASSLAGAKDTQYFGPGTRLTVL.

The chain couples TRBV19 to TRBJ2-1; D is undetermined. The CDR3 has 15 amino acids. The V and J ends lost 2 bases and 8 bases respectively, with 16 bases between them. Germline lookup yields CDR1 LNHDA and CDR2 SQIVND (reference sequence). The DNA for the CDR3 is TGTGCCAGTAGTATATCTTTTAGTCCCTGGGATGAGCAGTTCTTC. Its translation is CASSISFSPWDEQFF.

This clonotype was detected ten times or more. The chain carries TRBV11-2 and TRBJ2-1; no definite D call. The length of the CDR3 is 19 residues. Per the germline V gene, CDR1 is SGHAT and CDR2 is FQNNGV. Trimming took 0 bases from V and 0 from J, leaving 18 bases between them. CDR3 bases: TGTGCCAGCAGCTTAGAGGGAATGGCCGGTAGGAGCTCCTACAATGAGCAGTTCTTC. Its translation is CASSLEGMAGRSSYNEQFF.

This clonotype was counted at least ten times. J is TRBJ2-1 and V is TRBV2; 10 bases are shared with TRBD2. Trimming removed 8 bases from V and 3 bases from J; junction bases left unmatched: 10. There are 16 residues in the CDR3. Germline V gene sequence: CDR1 SNHLY, CDR2 FYNNEI. CDR3 DNA: TGTGCCAGCGGAAAACCGGGACTAGCGATCTACAATGAGCAGTTCTTC. Translated: CASGKPGLAIYNEQFF.

This clonotype was seen ten or more times. This sequence joins TRBV6-2 or TRBV6-3 and TRBJ1-1; D uncertain. The CDR3 length is 10 residues. V was trimmed by 8 bases and J by 7 bases, leaving 8 bases between them. In germline, CDR1 is MNHEY, CDR2 SVGEGT. In DNA form, the CDR3 reads TGTGCCAGCGGTTTCAGTGAAGCTTTCTTT. It codes for CASGFSEAFF.

This clonotype was seen repeatedly, ten times or more. The chain links TRBV18 to TRBJ1-4; possible D gene TRBD1, 6 bases. This CDR3 contains 14 residues. The V end lost 6 bases, the J end lost 3 bases, and 11 bases lay between the germline ends. The germline CDR1 and CDR2 sequences are KGHSH and LQKENI. CDR3 loop: CASSLGAANEKLFF. Here the CDR3 DNA reads TGTGCCAGCTCCCTGGGGGCAGCTAATGAAAAACTGTTTTTT.